Listed below are T cell receptor beta chains from one sample, sequenced in a study of sequential checkpoint blockade in melanoma. Some clones are missing from TCRdb's copy, which holds only in-frame ones; the method was immunoSEQ multiplex PCR. The sample lists more than 10,000 clones, about 65% occurring once. Sequenced material: CD8+ T cells sorted from blood (inferred from file names), taken from a patient given nivolumab and ipilimumab in sequence. The source of these receptors is a human donor with melanoma. CDR3s include the opening cysteine and the closing phenylalanine or tryptophan.

v_call: TRBV6-4
j_call: TRBJ2-7
cdr3_aa: CASSLRENEQYF

v_call: TRBV9
j_call: TRBJ2-3
cdr3_aa: CASSDPNRDRSDTQYF

v_call: TRBV10-3
j_call: TRBJ2-5
cdr3_aa: CAISVRGFQETQYF

v_call: TRBV5-4
j_call: TRBJ2-7
cdr3_aa: CASSDGGYPPGQYF

v_call: TRBV4-3
j_call: TRBJ2-5
cdr3_aa: CASSLGLAGETQYF

v_call: TRBV4-1
j_call: TRBJ2-1
cdr3_aa: CASSRLSGSSYNEQFF

v_call: TRBV7-9
j_call: TRBJ2-2
cdr3_aa: CASSLRDRGFTGELFF

v_call: TRBV7-9
j_call: TRBJ2-7
cdr3_aa: CASSLVGGGYEQYF

v_call: TRBV11-2
j_call: TRBJ2-1
cdr3_aa: CASSTQVYNEQFF

v_call: TRBV7-9
j_call: TRBJ2-1
cdr3_aa: CASSWDSSYNEQFF

v_call: TRBV9
j_call: TRBJ2-3
cdr3_aa: CASSVAGTSGSGDTQYF

v_call: TRBV9
j_call: TRBJ2-1
cdr3_aa: CASSVNPDRGSSYNEQFF

v_call: TRBV5-6
j_call: TRBJ2-1
cdr3_aa: CASDSSGSYNEQFF

v_call: TRBV4-1
j_call: TRBJ1-4
cdr3_aa: CASSQVEGAGEKLFF

v_call: TRBV7-9
j_call: TRBJ2-1
cdr3_aa: CASSLYEGLSYNEQFF

v_call: TRBV7-3
j_call: TRBJ2-7
cdr3_aa: CASSLSPGSNYEQYF

v_call: TRBV7-3
j_call: TRBJ2-1
cdr3_aa: CASSLLAGGNNEQFF

v_call: TRBV4-1
j_call: TRBJ2-7
cdr3_aa: CASSQAQGQYEQYF

v_call: TRBV12-5
j_call: TRBJ2-7
cdr3_aa: CASDIAGTGALGEQYF

v_call: TRBV7-6
j_call: TRBJ2-3
cdr3_aa: CASSLAGLAGDFTDTQYF

v_call: TRBV10-1
j_call: TRBJ2-6
cdr3_aa: CASSNYERSHKSRANVLTF

v_call: TRBV19
j_call: TRBJ2-1
cdr3_aa: CASRIIGSNSYNEQFF

v_call: TRBV29-1
j_call: TRBJ2-7
cdr3_aa: CSVDGGQGRSYEQYF

v_call: TRBV11-2
j_call: TRBJ2-7
cdr3_aa: CASSFLREQYF

v_call: TRBV5-1
j_call: TRBJ2-7
cdr3_aa: CASSPQALLYEQYF

v_call: TRBV7-8
j_call: TRBJ2-7
cdr3_aa: CASSLWAGPSYEQYF

v_call: TRBV9
j_call: TRBJ2-7
cdr3_aa: CASSPETAPYEQYF

v_call: TRBV4-1
j_call: TRBJ2-5
cdr3_aa: CASSPSTGASETQYF

v_call: TRBV27
j_call: TRBJ2-1
cdr3_aa: CASSITSNEQFF

v_call: TRBV9
j_call: TRBJ2-5
cdr3_aa: CASSGKHTGGRETQYF

v_call: TRBV5-1
j_call: TRBJ1-5
cdr3_aa: CASSLGTGWNQPQHF

v_call: TRBV7-9
j_call: TRBJ2-5
cdr3_aa: CASSLAGTGAQETQYF

v_call: TRBV10-3
j_call: TRBJ1-3
cdr3_aa: CAISESGDRGPALSGNTIYF

v_call: TRBV4-3
j_call: TRBJ1-1
cdr3_aa: CASSRTTGNTEAFF

v_call: TRBV6-5
j_call: TRBJ2-2
cdr3_aa: CASSYRAGGTGELFF

v_call: TRBV28
j_call: TRBJ2-7
cdr3_aa: CASSKNGSKRQYF

v_call: TRBV27
j_call: TRBJ1-1
cdr3_aa: CASSSLSLQDTEAFF

v_call: TRBV7-2
j_call: TRBJ2-5
cdr3_aa: CASSRQGEGETQYF

v_call: TRBV2
j_call: TRBJ2-2
cdr3_aa: CASRIDRERLLIGELFF

v_call: TRBV30
j_call: TRBJ2-2
cdr3_aa: CASSITNTGELFF

v_call: TRBV4-3
j_call: TRBJ2-3
cdr3_aa: CASSQDLPASGTDTQYF

v_call: TRBV7-9
j_call: TRBJ2-3
cdr3_aa: CASSLGGGGDTQYF

v_call: TRBV30
j_call: TRBJ2-1
cdr3_aa: CAWGTGTSVNEQFF

v_call: TRBV2
j_call: TRBJ1-5
cdr3_aa: CASSYPGQGAWNQPQHF

v_call: TRBV19
j_call: TRBJ2-7
cdr3_aa: CASSIEASGRAVSYEQYF

v_call: TRBV7-8
j_call: TRBJ2-7
cdr3_aa: CASSKGQGRSSYEQYF

v_call: TRBV7-3
j_call: TRBJ2-3
cdr3_aa: CASSYDSDTDTQYF

v_call: TRBV6-5
j_call: TRBJ2-7
cdr3_aa: CASGRALYEQYF

v_call: TRBV7-8
j_call: TRBJ2-1
cdr3_aa: CASSGGIAGDNEQFF

v_call: TRBV7-7
j_call: TRBJ2-1
cdr3_aa: CASSLISGTYNEQFF

v_call: TRBV4-2
j_call: TRBJ2-3
cdr3_aa: CASSQPERGSTDTQYF

v_call: TRBV9
j_call: TRBJ2-3
cdr3_aa: CASSAQGQGEKDTQYF

v_call: TRBV7-6
j_call: TRBJ2-2
cdr3_aa: CASSSPPGTRGTGELFF